The sequence of this TCR beta chain was determined in a study of PD-1 blockade in classical Hodgkin lymphoma. This clone was detected ten times or more. Its antigen is still unknown. General study results and limits: Relapsed/refractory patients reportedly had lower baseline diversity than newly diagnosed patients. Patients with a complete response exhibited baseline diversity comparable to newly diagnosed patients. CD4+ TCR diversity, unlike CD8+, rose significantly by C4D1. Possible causes of repertoire differences, disease activity or prior therapy, remain undefined.

Each of the patients experienced relapse following autologous stem cell transplantation, and their brentuximab vedotin exposure differed. CDR1 is SQVTM, CDR2 ANQGSEA, per germline. V dropped 6 bases and J dropped 2; count of bases not matched to a gene: 2. CDR3 size: 12 residues. Data came from immunoSEQ multiplex PCR; TCRdb stores just in-frame clones and leaves some out. The sample lists about 42,000 clones, about 71% occurring once. This clonotype was sampled from a human donor with classical Hodgkin lymphoma. The sample here was peripheral blood mononuclear cells (PBMCs), taken at baseline. The rearrangement links TRBV29-1 to TRBJ1-1, with TRBD1 matching over 8 bases. The CDR3 reads CSVGTGNTEAFF. CDR3 coding DNA: TGCAGCGTCGGGACAGGTAACACTGAAGCTTTCTTT.